The next 26 T cell receptor beta chains were all read from a single sample in a study of early T cells in non-severe SARS-CoV-2 infection. MiXCR was run by TCRdb on the 5' RACE reads, yielding one entry per CDR3 protein. The table has tens of thousands of distinct CDR3 sequences, roughly an eighth seen once. This sample comprised whole blood, obtained at baseline. These receptors originate from an adult who was a healthcare worker with PCR-confirmed SARS-CoV-2 infection or an uninfected control (not recorded which).

This clonotype has a handful of counts. This chain joins TRBV20-1 and TRBJ2-2; no reliable D call. CDR1 DFQATT and CDR2 SNEGSKA come from the germline V gene (reference sequence). Trimming shortened V by 0 bases and J by 1 base, and 6 bases separated the two germline ends. The CDR3 has 14 residues. The CDR3 region has the DNA TGCAGTGCTAGAGATCTTCGGAACACCGGGGAGCTGTTTTTT. Translating gives CSARDLRNTGELFF.

The chain joins TRBV19 to TRBJ1-1, with D hard to call. V lost 8 bases and J 6 bases, leaving 25 bases between the germline ends. CDR3 length: 16 amino acids. Germline lookup yields CDR1 LNHDA and CDR2 SQIVND (reference sequence). CDR3 in DNA: TGTGCCAGTGAAGAGGGCAGGAGTAACGTCGGGGCTGAAGCTTTCTTT. Translating it yields CASEEGRSNVGAEAFF.

This clonotype was observed a handful of times. This chain joins TRBV7-9 and TRBJ2-5; D is uncertain. The length of the CDR3 is 12 residues. Germline lookup yields CDR1 SEHNR and CDR2 FQNEAQ (reference sequence). The germline V and J ends were trimmed by 3 bases and 5 bases, with 7 bases remaining between them. CDR3 coding DNA: TGTGCCAGCAGCTTCGATTTGGAGACCCAGTACTTC. Protein: CASSFDLETQYF.

This clonotype was seen a handful of times. CDR3 sequence (DNA): TGTGCCAGCAGCTCCACGGGTAATGACATTCAGTACTTC. It encodes CASSSTGNDIQYF. The rearrangement joins TRBV11-2 to TRBJ2-4; unclear D gene. The germline CDR1 and CDR2 sequences are SGHAT and FQNNGV. CDR3 length equals 13 residues. The V end lost 4 bases, the J end lost 8 bases, and 12 bases lay between the germline ends.

The chain employs TRBV12-3 or TRBV12-4 and TRBJ2-1, with D perhaps matching TRBD2 (5 bases). V was shortened by 6 bases and J by 5 bases, with 17 bases between the two germline ends. The CDR3 contains 15 residues. This CDR3 reads CASSLDWISNNEQFF. Written as DNA, the CDR3 is TGTGCCAGCAGCCTGGACTGGATCAGTAACAATGAGCAGTTCTTC.

This clonotype was counted ten times or more. This chain connects TRBV10-3 to TRBJ2-7; 8 bases map to TRBD1. Germline V gene sequence: CDR1 ENHRY, CDR2 SYGVKD. The CDR3 loop spans 13 amino acids. The junction had 1 base not matched to a gene; V was cut back by 4 bases and J by 2 bases. In DNA form, the CDR3 reads TGTGCCATCAGTGGGACAGGGACCTACGAGCAGTACTTC. It yields the protein CAISGTGTYEQYF.

The chain joins TRBV9 to TRBJ2-2; the match to TRBD2 covers 7 bases. The V segment lost 0 bases and the J segment 7 bases; nucleotides outside the gene matches: 9. CDR3 length equals 16 residues. Germline CDR1 SGDLS, CDR2 YYNGEE. CDR3 nucleotide sequence: TGTGCCAGCAGCGTAGGAAACAGCGGGGTAGGCGGGGAGCTGTTTTTT. Protein sequence: CASSVGNSGVGGELFF. Drawing the rest from reference TRBV9 and TRBJ2-2, the complete variable domain is DSGVTQTPKHLITATGQRVTLRCSPRSGDLSVYWYQQSLDQGLQFLIQYYNGEERAKGNILERFSAQQFPDLHSELNLSSLELGDSALYFCASSVGNSGVGGELFFGEGSRLTVL.

J is TRBJ2-7 and V is TRBV20-1; no clear D gene. V was clipped by 0 bases and J by 9 bases, with 21 bases between them. This CDR3 spans 15 amino acids. CDR1 is DFQATT, CDR2 SNEGSKA, per germline (reference sequence). This chain's CDR3 is CSARDSRLPYEGQYF. In DNA form, the CDR3 reads TGCAGTGCTAGAGATTCTAGGTTACCCTACGAAGGGCAGTACTTC.

This clonotype has just one count. The V gene is TRBV7-2, the J gene TRBJ2-6; no reliable D call. The ends were cut back, 5 bases at V and 0 bases at J, with 8 bases in the middle. Germline CDR1 is SGHTA and CDR2 is FQGNSA. CDR3 length equals 15 residues. The CDR3 coding sequence is TGTGCCAGCAGCCGAGAGCCCTCTGGGGCCAACGTCCTGACTTTC. It codes for CASSREPSGANVLTF.

This clonotype came up a few times. The rearrangement uses TRBV7-2 and TRBJ2-7; tentatively, D is TRBD1 or TRBD2 (5 bases each). This CDR3 has 14 amino acids. The ends were cut back, 5 bases at V and 1 base at J, with 12 bases in the middle. Germline V gene sequence: CDR1 SGHTA, CDR2 FQGNSA. The CDR3 DNA reads TGTGCCAGCAGCCGAGCCGGGGCTTCCTACGAGCAGTACTTC. Translated, it gives CASSRAGASYEQYF.

The chain employs TRBV10-2 and TRBJ1-1; D gene unclear. V was shortened by 8 bases and J by 0 bases, with 13 bases between the two germline ends. The CDR3 covers 14 residues. Germline CDR1 and CDR2: WSHSY and SAAADI. CDR3 residues: CASLPARLNTEAFF. The CDR3 DNA follows: TGCGCCAGCCTACCCGCCAGGTTGAACACTGAAGCTTTCTTT.

This clonotype was counted a few times. The chain links TRBV28 to TRBJ2-7; 8 bases match TRBD2. J was trimmed by 1 base and V by 6 bases; bases with no gene match: 11. The germline CDR1 and CDR2 sequences are MDHEN and SYDVKM. The CDR3 length is 16 residues. The CDR3 DNA sequence: TGTGCCAGCAGGATCGGGGGGGGTAGCGGGTCCTACGAGCAGTACTTC. It yields the protein CASRIGGGSGSYEQYF.

This chain connects TRBV27 to TRBJ2-7; TRBD1 matches at 8 bases. The CDR3 extends over 15 amino acids. V shed 6 bases and J 3 bases; nucleotides not matched to a gene: 10. Germline values: CDR1 MNHEY, CDR2 SMNVEV (reference sequence). The CDR3 loop is CASRTPATGGYEQYF. The CDR3 bases are TGTGCCAGCAGAACTCCAGCTACAGGGGGCTACGAGCAGTACTTC.

The chain has TRBV12-3 or TRBV12-4 and TRBJ1-5; 8 bases are a match to TRBD1. The V and J ends lost 5 bases and 1 base, in that order; junction bases with no gene match: 10. There are 17 residues in the CDR3. The DNA for the CDR3 is TGTGCCAGCAGTCCCAGGGGGCAGGGATCGAGCAATCAGCCCCAGCATTTT. Protein: CASSPRGQGSSNQPQHF.

A few counts support this clonotype. The CDR3 is CASRDNRGPNTEAFF. CDR3 DNA sequence: TGTGCCAGCAGAGACAACAGGGGACCGAACACTGAAGCTTTCTTT. The V gene is TRBV6-2 or TRBV6-3, the J gene TRBJ1-1; 7 bases are shared with TRBD1. Germline V gene sequence: CDR1 MNHEY, CDR2 SVGEGT. V was pared by 6 bases and J by 1 base, with 8 bases of the junction left unmatched. This CDR3 spans 15 amino acids.

This clonotype was counted a few times. The J gene is TRBJ2-7, the V gene TRBV20-1; D ambiguous. Germline V gene sequence: CDR1 DFQATT, CDR2 SNEGSKA (reference sequence). The germline V and J ends were trimmed by 3 bases and 2 bases, with 5 bases remaining between them. CDR3 size: 11 residues. CDR3 in DNA: TGCAGTGCTAGTCCGGCCTACGAGCAGTACTTC. This codes for CSASPAYEQYF.

This clonotype was seen a handful of times. The chain employs TRBV6-2 or TRBV6-3 and TRBJ1-1, with 8 bases matching TRBD1. V was pared by 6 bases and J by 0 bases, with 6 bases of the junction left unmatched. The CDR3 consists of 15 residues. Germline V gene data show CDR1 as MNHEY and CDR2 as SVGEGT. CDR3 residues: CASRKWTGMNTEAFF. The CDR3 DNA sequence: TGTGCCAGCAGGAAATGGACAGGGATGAACACTGAAGCTTTCTTT.

This sequence joins TRBV7-2 and TRBJ2-5; possible D gene TRBD1, 6 bases. This CDR3 is 14 amino acids long. Germline V CDR1 and CDR2: SGHTA, FQGNSA. V lost 5 bases to trimming and J lost 9 bases, with 19 bases between them. The CDR3 region is CASSPNRGGGAQYF. The CDR3 DNA reads TGTGCCAGCAGCCCAAACCGAGGGGGTGGGGCCCAGTACTTC. The full variable domain, its missing parts supplied by reference TRBV7-2 and TRBJ2-5, is GAGVSQSPSNKVTEKGKDVELRCDPISGHTALYWYRQSLGQGLEFLIYFQGNSAPDKSGLPSDRFSAERTGGSVSTLTIQRTQQEDSAVYLCASSPNRGGGAQYFGPGTRLLVL.

The rearrangement uses TRBV29-1 and TRBJ1-3; D gene unclear. The germline gives CDR1 SQVTM, CDR2 ANQGSEA. This CDR3 is 14 amino acids long. The V end was cut by 4 bases, the J end by 2 bases, with 12 bases between. CDR3 DNA: TGCAGCGTTGTAGTACCGGATGCTGGAAACACCATATATTTT. Its translation: CSVVVPDAGNTIYF.

The J gene is TRBJ2-3, the V gene TRBV19; D is tentatively TRBD1 or TRBD2 (5 bases each). The CDR3 runs to 16 residues. The germline V gene encodes CDR1 LNHDA and CDR2 SQIVND (reference sequence). Trimming removed 3 bases at V and 0 bases at J, with 13 bases between. CDR3 loop: CASSMERGTSTDTQYF. As DNA, the CDR3 is TGTGCCAGTAGTATGGAGAGGGGAACTAGCACAGATACGCAGTATTTT.

The chain has TRBV28 and TRBJ2-7, with a weak D call TRBD1 (6 bases). CDR1 MDHEN and CDR2 SYDVKM come from the germline V gene. The CDR3 contains 14 residues. V gave up 7 bases and J gave up 0 bases, with 13 bases separating them. The CDR3 nucleotides are TGTGCCAGCATCCCAAGGGACACCTCCTACGAGCAGTACTTC. Amino acids: CASIPRDTSYEQYF.

This clonotype has ten or more counts. V gene TRBV12-3 or TRBV12-4 combines with J gene TRBJ1-1; a possible D gene is TRBD1 (5 bases). The germline V and J ends were trimmed by 5 bases and 3 bases, with 13 bases remaining between them. The CDR3 loop spans 14 amino acids. CDR3 bases: TGTGCCAGCAGTACAGGACTGGGGGACACTGAAGCTTTCTTT. Translation gives CASSTGLGDTEAFF.

The V gene is TRBV15, the J gene TRBJ2-1, with D unresolved. Germline values: CDR1 LNHNV, CDR2 YYDKDF (reference sequence). The germline V and J ends were trimmed by 0 bases and 2 bases, with 11 bases remaining between them. The CDR3 has 16 amino acids. CDR3 loop: CATSREINSPYNEQFF. CDR3 bases: TGTGCCACCAGCAGAGAAATAAACAGCCCCTACAATGAGCAGTTCTTC.

The sample holds a few counts of this clonotype. V usage is TRBV12-3 or TRBV12-4 and J usage is TRBJ2-6, with D uncertain. The CDR3 runs 13 residues. The V and J ends lost 3 bases and 2 bases respectively, with 2 bases between them. CDR3 coding DNA: TGTGCCAGCAGTTTCCCTGGGGCCAACGTCCTGACTTTC. It specifies CASSFPGANVLTF.

This clonotype was counted between two and nine times. The chain recombines TRBV12-3 or TRBV12-4 with TRBJ1-4; TRBD1 aligns across 7 bases. The V gene end was trimmed by 3 bases and the J gene end by 6 bases; junction bases not matched to a gene: 7. The CDR3 has 15 amino acids. In nucleotides, the CDR3 is TGTGCCAGCAGTTTTAACAGGGGCAGGGATGAAAAACTGTTTTTT. Translated, it gives CASSFNRGRDEKLFF.

The V call is TRBV12-3 or TRBV12-4, the J call TRBJ2-1; 14 bases map to TRBD2. J lost 8 bases, V lost 3 bases, and 6 bases had no gene match. The CDR3 is 16 amino acids. The CDR3 nucleotides read TGTGCCAGCAGTTTCGGGACTAGCGGGAGCGATGATGAGCAGTTCTTC. The encoded protein is CASSFGTSGSDDEQFF.